One sample yielded the 16 T cell receptor beta chains listed below, sequenced in a study of CD8+CD57+ T cells in acquired aplastic anemia. The use of genomic DNA as template underpinned the TCR beta VDJ and CDR3 profiling. TCRdb re-called the reads with MiXCR, one entry per CDR3 protein. The sample contains 100,000 to 150,000 distinct CDR3 sequences, about 40% of which appear only once. By flow cytometry, patients selected for sequencing had shown an expansion of CD8+CD57+ cells. Source material: sorted CD4+, CD8+, or CD8+CD57+ T cells (not recorded which) from PBMCs. Receptor source: a human donor with aplastic anemia.

The V and J genes are TRBV2 and TRBJ2-7; 9 nucleotides agree with TRBD1. Germline CDR1 and CDR2: SNHLY and FYNNEI. The CDR3 is 15 residues long. The junction had 10 bases not matched to a gene; V was cut back by 7 bases and J by 3 bases. CDR3 sequence reads: CASKAGGQGYYEQYF. The CDR3 region has the DNA TGTGCCAGCAAGGCTGGGGGACAGGGCTACTACGAGCAGTACTTC.

This clonotype showed up just once. At one end the junction does not follow the germline gene, possibly because of a read error. This chain uses TRBV20-1 with TRBJ2-7; 11 nucleotides align to TRBD2. Germline V lookup: CDR1 DFQATT, CDR2 SNEGSKA (reference sequence). The CDR3 is made up of 14 amino acids. The CDR3, as DNA: TGCAGTGCTCGGGAACTAGCGGGGGACTACGGGCAGTACTTC. Protein product: CSARELAGDYGQYF.

This clonotype was counted many times. V is TRBV14 and J is TRBJ2-7; D might be TRBD1 (6 bases). The V and J ends lost 3 bases and 3 bases respectively, with 9 bases between them. There are 13 residues in the CDR3. Germline values: CDR1 SGHDN, CDR2 FVKESK. The CDR3 is CASSQGRGYEQYF. Here the CDR3 DNA reads TGTGCCAGCAGCCAGGGCAGGGGCTACGAGCAGTACTTC.

This clonotype has just one count. V gene TRBV15 combines with J gene TRBJ1-1; a weak D match, TRBD1 (5 bases). Per germline, CDR1 LNHNV and CDR2 YYDKDF (reference sequence). Trimming stripped 3 bases from V and 5 bases from J, with 10 bases between. The CDR3 length is 13 residues. The CDR3 bases are TGTGCCACCAGCAGCCTCAGGGAGACTGAAGCTTTCTTT. Translated, it gives CATSSLRETEAFF.

Ten or more counts support this clonotype. The gene calls are TRBV5-6 and TRBJ2-5; possible D gene TRBD2, 5 bases. The V gene lost 4 bases and the J gene lost 5 bases, with 15 bases spanning the gap. Germline assignment: CDR1 SGHDT and CDR2 YYEEEE. CDR3 length: 14 residues. DNA for the CDR3: TGTGCCAGCAGCCTCGGGCCTACGGGGGAGACCCAGTACTTC. Translated, it gives CASSLGPTGETQYF.

The V gene is TRBV2, the J gene TRBJ1-2; D might be TRBD1 (5 bases). Germline V gene data show CDR1 as SNHLY and CDR2 as FYNNEI. Trimming left V 2 bases short and J 4 bases short, with 11 bases between. This CDR3 has 14 residues. CDR3 loop: CASSEPARVYGYTF. CDR3 DNA sequence: TGTGCCAGCAGTGAACCCGCCAGGGTCTATGGCTACACCTTC. The whole variable domain, remainder taken from reference TRBV2 and TRBJ1-2, is EPEVTQTPSHQVTQMGQEVILRCVPISNHLYFYWYRQILGQKVEFLVSFYNNEISEKSEIFDDQFSVERPDGSNFTLKIRSTKLEDSAMYFCASSEPARVYGYTFGSGTRLTVV.

Many counts were recorded for this clonotype. V is TRBV20-1 and J is TRBJ2-7; D may be TRBD1 or TRBD2 (6 bases each). CDR1 is DFQATT and CDR2 is SNEGSKA in the germline V gene (reference sequence). Trimming took 3 bases from V and 2 from J, leaving 14 bases between them. CDR3 length: 14 residues. In DNA form, the CDR3 reads TGCAGTGCTAGCGACGACAGGAGGGCCTACGAGCAGTACTTC. Its protein is CSASDDRRAYEQYF.

The rearrangement uses TRBV7-6 and TRBJ1-4; D is unresolved. The germline CDR1 and CDR2 sequences are SGHVS and FNYEAQ. The germline V and J ends were trimmed by 5 bases and 2 bases, with 15 bases remaining between them. The CDR3 extends over 16 amino acids. The CDR3 sequence is CASSPAPGATNEKLFF. DNA of the CDR3: TGTGCCAGCAGCCCCGCACCAGGCGCGACTAATGAAAAACTGTTTTTT. The whole variable domain, remainder taken from reference TRBV7-6 and TRBJ1-4, is GAGVSQSPRYKVTKRGQDVALRCDPISGHVSLYWYRQALGQGPEFLTYFNYEAQQDKSGLPNDRFSAERPEGSISTLTIQRTEQRDSAMYRCASSPAPGATNEKLFFGSGTQLSVL.

This clonotype showed up many times. The chain employs TRBV12-3 or TRBV12-4 and TRBJ2-3; unclear D gene. This CDR3 spans 13 amino acids. Trimming took off 2 bases at V and 3 bases at J, with 6 bases between the two ends. DNA of the CDR3: TGTGCCAGCAGTTTACGGCAAACAGATACGCAGTATTTT. This translates into CASSLRQTDTQYF.

For this clonotype: Likely a read error: the CDR3 ends without its conserved phenylalanine or tryptophan. The chain combines TRBV9 with TRBJ1-2; a weak D match, TRBD1 (5 bases). This CDR3 is built from 14 residues. CDR1 is SGDLS, CDR2 YYNGEE, per germline. The CDR3 DNA sequence: TGTGCCGGCAGCGTAGGGAGCGGAACAGGCGGCTACACCTAC. Translating gives CAGSVGSGTGGYTY.

The chain recombines TRBV7-8 with TRBJ1-2; D call uncertain. The CDR3 spans 10 residues. V gave up 10 bases and J gave up 4 bases, with 7 bases separating them. Germline loops: CDR1 SGHVS, CDR2 FQNEAQ. DNA for the CDR3: TGTGCCACCGACACCTATGGCTACACCTTC. Translation: CATDTYGYTF.

Notes on this clonotype: A read error is possible here, since a much larger clone lies one base away. V usage is TRBV20-1 and J usage is TRBJ2-7; no firm D call. CDR1 is DFQATT and CDR2 is SNEGSKA in the germline V gene (reference sequence). The ends were cut back, 0 bases at V and 4 bases at J, with 7 bases in the middle. This CDR3 region has 12 residues. CDR3 loop: CSARDINYEQYF. The CDR3 bases are TGCAGTGCTAGAGATATAAATTACGAGCAGTACTTC.

This clonotype has ten or more counts. The chain recombines TRBV7-9 with TRBJ1-2, with TRBD1 matching over 10 bases. CDR1 is SEHNR and CDR2 is FQNEAQ in the germline V gene (reference sequence). CDR3 size: 13 residues. The trim removed 5 bases at V and 6 bases at J, leaving 3 bases unmatched. CDR3 nucleotide sequence: TGTGCCAGCAGCCGGGGACAGGGGAATGGCTACACCTTC. Translated, it gives CASSRGQGNGYTF.

The V gene is TRBV29-1, the J gene TRBJ1-1; D might be TRBD1 (5 bases). Trimming took 7 bases from V and 4 from J, leaving 16 bases between them. In germline, CDR1 is SQVTM, CDR2 ANQGSEA. The length of the CDR3 is 13 residues. CDR3 in amino acids: CSAGRTRGTEAFF. The CDR3 region has the DNA TGCAGCGCGGGACGGACACGGGGCACTGAAGCTTTCTTT.

This clonotype has at least ten counts. The genes are TRBV10-3 and TRBJ2-1; 14 positions agree with TRBD2. Trimming at V came to 3 bases and at J to 6 bases, leaving 4 bases not matched to a gene. Germline V gene sequence: CDR1 ENHRY, CDR2 SYGVKD. The CDR3 is 16 residues long. The CDR3 DNA is TGTGCCATCAGTGACCTGGGACTAGCGGGGGTCAATGAGCAGTTCTTC. It yields the protein CAISDLGLAGVNEQFF.

This clonotype was counted many times. The chain carries TRBV7-8 and TRBJ1-1; D remains ambiguous. With 5 bases removed from V and 2 bases from J, the gap between germline ends came to 12 bases. In germline, CDR1 is SGHVS, CDR2 FQNEAQ. The CDR3 is 14 amino acids. For the CDR3, the DNA is TGTGCCAGCAGCCCAACCAGCCGAAACACTGAAGCTTTCTTT. This gives the protein CASSPTSRNTEAFF.